This TCR beta chain emerged from a study of blood T cells in healthy people across ages. The V end lost 6 bases, the J end lost 5 bases, and 19 bases lay between the germline ends. CDR1 is MNHEY and CDR2 is SMNVEV in the germline V gene (reference sequence). The CDR3 runs 15 residues. Study-level findings and limits: Expanded clonotype shifts may have been confounded, as the donors had an unknown CMV status.

Worth noting for this clonotype: Its target is not known.

A second about 7 to 11 cycle PCR used barcoded and J-beta primers. TCRdb ran MiXCR on the 5' RACE reads and lists one entry per CDR3 protein. The sample carries some 670,000 distinct CDR3 sequences, about 51% recorded once. Sequencing input: blood. The receptor's source is a woman older than 75 in good health. The chain links TRBV27 to TRBJ2-5, with D unresolved. CDR3 nucleotide sequence: TGTGCCAGCAGCTCCGAGTTAAGCCGCTGGGAGACCCAGTACTTC. It translates to CASSSELSRWETQYF.